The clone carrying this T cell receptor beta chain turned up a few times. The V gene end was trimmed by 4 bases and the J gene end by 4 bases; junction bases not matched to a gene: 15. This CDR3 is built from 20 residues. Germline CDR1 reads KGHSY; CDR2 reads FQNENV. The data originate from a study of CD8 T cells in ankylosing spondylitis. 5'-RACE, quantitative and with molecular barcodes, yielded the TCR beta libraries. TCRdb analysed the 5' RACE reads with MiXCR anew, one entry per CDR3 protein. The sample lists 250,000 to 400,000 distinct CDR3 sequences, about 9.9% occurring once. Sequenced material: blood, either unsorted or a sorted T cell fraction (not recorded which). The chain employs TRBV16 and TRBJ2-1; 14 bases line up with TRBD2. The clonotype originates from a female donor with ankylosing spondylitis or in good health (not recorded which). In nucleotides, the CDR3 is TGTGCCAGCAGCCTCCTGGGACTAGCGGGAGAGGTTGTGGGTTACAATGAGCAGTTCTTC. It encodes CASSLLGLAGEVVGYNEQFF.